The 2 T cell receptor beta chains listed next were all sequenced from one sample in a study of CD8+ T cells in alopecia areata. RNA extraction was followed by reverse transcription into cDNA, which acted as the sequencing template. The table came from immunoSEQ multiplex PCR; TCRdb's copy has only in-frame clones and leaves some out. The table has roughly 140,000 clones, about 47% seen once. Sequenced here: CD4+ T cells sorted from blood, sampled at week 0. The receptors were sampled from a human donor with alopecia areata.

The rearrangement links TRBV27 to TRBJ2-1; 9 bases line up with TRBD2. Trimming cost V 8 bases and J 1 base; bases outside gene matches: 3. The CDR3 is 14 amino acids. Germline V lookup: CDR1 MNHEY, CDR2 SMNVEV (reference sequence). The CDR3 here is CASRSGRSYNEQFF. The CDR3 DNA is TGTGCCAGCCGGAGCGGGAGGTCCTACAATGAGCAGTTCTTC.

The chain combines TRBV7-8 with TRBJ2-1, with D possibly matching TRBD1 (5 bases). The CDR3 length is 12 residues. The V end lost 5 bases, the J end lost 8 bases, and 10 bases lay between the germline ends. The V gene's germline CDR1 is SGHVS and CDR2 FQNEAQ. CDR3 bases: TGTGCCAGCAGCGCCTCAGGGTATGAGCAGTTCTTC. Amino acid sequence: CASSASGYEQFF.